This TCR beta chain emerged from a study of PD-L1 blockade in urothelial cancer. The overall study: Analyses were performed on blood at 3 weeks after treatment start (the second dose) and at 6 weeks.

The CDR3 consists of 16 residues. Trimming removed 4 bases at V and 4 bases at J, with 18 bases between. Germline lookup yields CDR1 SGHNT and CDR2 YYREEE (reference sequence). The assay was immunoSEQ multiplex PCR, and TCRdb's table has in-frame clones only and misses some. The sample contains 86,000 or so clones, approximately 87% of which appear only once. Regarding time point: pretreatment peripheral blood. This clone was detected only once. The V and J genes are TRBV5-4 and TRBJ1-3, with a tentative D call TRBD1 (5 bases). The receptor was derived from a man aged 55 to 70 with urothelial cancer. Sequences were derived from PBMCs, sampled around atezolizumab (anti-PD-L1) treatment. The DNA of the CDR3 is TGTGCCAGCAGCCTCGGGGGGGACCGATTAGGAAACACCATATATTTT. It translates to CASSLGGDRLGNTIYF.